This entry lists 6 T cell receptor beta chains sequenced from one sample in a study of human T cells and chemical hapten exposure. Time point meaning: pre-sensitization, week 0. Treatment denoted: therapeutic diphenylcyclopropenone sensitization with weekly scalp DPC. TCRdb independently ran MiXCR on the RACE reads; one entry per CDR3 protein. The profile shows 50,000 to 70,000 distinct CDR3 sequences, over 9% of them singletons. This material consisted of whole blood, taken in connection with sensitization to the hapten diphenylcyclopropenone (DPC). The origin of the receptors is a man in his forties with alopecia areata. Some clones in this sample may be carry-over from other donors' samples.

The chain recombines TRBV29-1 with TRBJ2-3; the match to TRBD2 covers 7 bases. In germline, CDR1 is SQVTM, CDR2 ANQGSEA. The V and J ends lost 4 bases and 2 bases, in that order; junction bases with no gene match: 9. CDR3 length: 15 residues. This CDR3 reads CSVVLAGHHTDTQYF. The CDR3 DNA is TGCAGCGTTGTGTTAGCGGGTCACCACACAGATACGCAGTATTTT.

Turning to this clonotype: With a much larger clone just one base away, this may be a read error. This chain links TRBV5-4 with TRBJ2-3; D may be TRBD1 or TRBD2 (5 bases each). Between the trimmed V and J ends, which lost 0 bases and 1 base, there was a span of 9 bases. This CDR3 is built from 15 residues. Germline V gene sequence: CDR1 SGHNT, CDR2 YYREEE (reference sequence). CDR3 sequence (DNA): TGTGCCAGCAGCTTGGATGGGGGTGGCACAGATACGCAGTATTTT. As protein: CASSLDGGGTDTQYF.

This clonotype occurred a few times. This sequence joins TRBV5-1 and TRBJ2-3, with 9 positions matching TRBD2. J lost 6 bases, V lost 4 bases, and 9 bases had no gene match. This CDR3 is built from 15 residues. CDR1 SGHRS and CDR2 YFSETQ come from the germline V gene. CDR3 protein: CASSEGLARKDTQYF. The DNA for the CDR3 is TGCGCCAGCAGCGAGGGACTAGCCCGTAAGGATACGCAGTATTTT.

This clonotype was recorded many times. The chain links TRBV5-1 to TRBJ2-3, with TRBD2 matching 14 bases. This CDR3 spans 18 amino acids. CDR1 and CDR2 from the germline V gene are SGHRS and YFSETQ. After removal of 4 bases from V and 4 bases from J, the junction contained 11 bases not matched to a gene. CDR3 loop: CASSNGLAGGRRSDTQYF. Here the CDR3 DNA reads TGCGCCAGCAGCAACGGACTAGCGGGAGGCCGAAGATCAGATACGCAGTATTTT.

This clonotype was observed many times. The gene calls are TRBV9 and TRBJ2-5, with a weak D call TRBD2 (5 bases). V was trimmed by 0 bases and J by 3 bases, leaving 12 bases between them. This CDR3 is 15 amino acids long. Germline CDR1 reads SGDLS; CDR2 reads YYNGEE. This CDR3 is CASSVAGVSKETQYF. The CDR3 bases are TGTGCCAGCAGCGTAGCCGGGGTTAGTAAAGAGACCCAGTACTTC.

This clonotype has a handful of counts. This rearrangement joins TRBV5-1 to TRBJ1-1, with 8 bases that match TRBD1. CDR1 is SGHRS and CDR2 is YFSETQ in the germline V gene. The length of the CDR3 is 15 residues. With 3 bases clipped from V and 2 bases from J, the junction kept 6 bases outside the gene matches. The CDR3 region has the DNA TGCGCCAGCAGCTGGGAGACAGGGGAAAACACTGAAGCTTTCTTT. This gives the protein CASSWETGENTEAFF.